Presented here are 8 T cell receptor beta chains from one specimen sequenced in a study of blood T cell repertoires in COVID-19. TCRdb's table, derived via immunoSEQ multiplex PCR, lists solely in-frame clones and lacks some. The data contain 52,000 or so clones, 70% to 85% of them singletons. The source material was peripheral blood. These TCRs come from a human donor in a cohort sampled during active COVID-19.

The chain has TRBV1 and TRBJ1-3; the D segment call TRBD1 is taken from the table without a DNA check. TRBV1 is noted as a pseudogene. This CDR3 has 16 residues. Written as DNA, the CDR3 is TGCACCAGCAGCCAAGTCCCCCCAGGCTCTGGAAACACCATATATTTT. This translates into CTSSQVPPGSGNTIYF.

The CDR3 coding sequence is TGTGCCAGCAGCTTGGGACAGGGAAGGTATTTT. Its translation is CASSLGQGRYF. The chain joins TRBV7-9 to TRBJ2-3; TRBD1 matches 9 bases. The CDR3 totals 11 residues. CDR1 is SEHNR and CDR2 is FQNEAQ in the germline V gene (reference sequence). V was clipped by 3 bases and J by 14 bases; unmatched bases: 3.

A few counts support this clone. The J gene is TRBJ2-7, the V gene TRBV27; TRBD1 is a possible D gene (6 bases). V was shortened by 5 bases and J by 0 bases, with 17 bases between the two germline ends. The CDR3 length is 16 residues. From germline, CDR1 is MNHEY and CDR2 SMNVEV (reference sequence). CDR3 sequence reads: CASSLGQPVSSYEQYF. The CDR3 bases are TGTGCCAGCAGTCTAGGACAGCCAGTAAGCTCCTACGAGCAGTACTTC.

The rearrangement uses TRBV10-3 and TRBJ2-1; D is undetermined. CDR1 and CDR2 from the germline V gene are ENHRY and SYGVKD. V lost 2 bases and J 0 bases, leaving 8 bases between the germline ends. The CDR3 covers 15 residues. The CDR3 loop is CAISENPSSYNEQFF. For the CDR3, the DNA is TGTGCCATCAGTGAGAACCCTAGCTCCTACAATGAGCAGTTCTTC.

The chain's CDR3 is CASSTSGPGLNYEQYF. As DNA, the CDR3 is TGTGCCAGCAGTACTAGTGGACCAGGACTCAACTACGAGCAGTACTTC. The chain recombines TRBV28 with TRBJ2-7, with a tentative D call TRBD2 (5 bases). V was pared by 5 bases and J by 3 bases, with 20 bases between. Germline values: CDR1 MDHEN, CDR2 SYDVKM. The CDR3 loop spans 16 amino acids.

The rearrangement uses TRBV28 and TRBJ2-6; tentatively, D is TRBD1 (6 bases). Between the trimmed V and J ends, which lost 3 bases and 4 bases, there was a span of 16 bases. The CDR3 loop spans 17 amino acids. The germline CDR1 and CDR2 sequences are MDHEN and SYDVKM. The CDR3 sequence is CASSFPRGAGGANVLTF. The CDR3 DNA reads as TGTGCCAGCAGTTTTCCCAGGGGTGCTGGCGGGGCCAACGTCCTGACTTTC.

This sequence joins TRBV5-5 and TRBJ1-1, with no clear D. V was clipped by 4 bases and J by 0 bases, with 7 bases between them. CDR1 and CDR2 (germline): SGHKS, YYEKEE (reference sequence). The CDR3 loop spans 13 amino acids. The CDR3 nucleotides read TGTGCCAGCAGCCTAGACGTGAACACTGAAGCTTTCTTT. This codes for CASSLDVNTEAFF. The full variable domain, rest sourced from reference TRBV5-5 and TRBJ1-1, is DAGVTQSPTHLIKTRGQQVTLRCSPISGHKSVSWYQQVLGQGPQFIFQYYEKEERGRGNFPDRFSARQFPNYSSELNVNALLLGDSALYLCASSLDVNTEAFFGQGTRLTVV.

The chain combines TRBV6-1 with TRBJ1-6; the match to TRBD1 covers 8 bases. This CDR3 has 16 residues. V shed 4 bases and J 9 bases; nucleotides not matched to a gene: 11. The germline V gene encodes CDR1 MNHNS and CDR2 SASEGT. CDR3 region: CASSGLPRGQASPLHF. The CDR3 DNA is TGTGCCAGCAGTGGGCTTCCCAGGGGGCAGGCTTCACCCCTCCACTTT.